This T cell receptor (beta chain) is from a study of T-cell reconstitution after alpha-beta-depleted transplantation in children. Preparation of the TCRbeta library used unique molecular identifiers. Each CDR3 protein is one row after TCRdb ran MiXCR on the PCR reads. Of hundreds of thousands of distinct CDR3 sequences listed, about 15% are singletons. The ends were cut back, 0 bases at V and 7 bases at J, with 16 bases in the middle. CDR3 size: 15 residues. Germline CDR1 MNHEY, CDR2 SVGAGI. The genes are TRBV6-5 and TRBJ2-7, with D perhaps matching TRBD2 (5 bases). The starting material was PBMCs from the stem cell graft donor, obtained from the stem cell graft. The TCR comes from a human donor who donated a stem cell graft to a child with acute myeloid leukemia. Written as DNA, the CDR3 is TGTGCCAGCAGTTACTCGAGTAGACTAACCCAAGAGCAGTACTTC. It is translated as CASSYSSRLTQEQYF.